The source of this TCR beta chain is a study of blood T cell repertoires in COVID-19 (dated by TCRdb to 2018 to 2020). Notes on the research overall: Collaborator samples came from the United States, Italy and Spain and covered acute and convalescent phases of COVID-19. HLA class I and class II types, where available, came from metadata supplied by the sample provider rather than from assay-based typing. A freely available public database, intended as a resource for researchers studying the immune response to SARS-CoV-2, is where the repertoires were released. The sample metadata nearly always contained a de-identified subject ID, COVID-19 status, age in years and sex. The prospective study material was composed of cDNA or gDNA derived from T cells, B-cell-depleted T cells, or PBMCs. Subjects who had been exposed to COVID-19, were actively infected with it, or had recovered from it provided the deeply sampled blood TCRbeta repertoires that made up the dataset. The samples were drawn from two sources: the first 160 participants of the ongoing ImmuneRACE study, and over 950 subjects contributed by 6 global collaborators. Broader findings and caveats from the paper: Clinical and demographic metadata were provided uncurated, with the amount varying by source and participant.

A note on this clone: Its antigen specificity is not known. The input lacks base qualities; no much larger clone sits a single base away.

Collaborating institutions collected whole blood in K2EDTA tubes following their own protocols. For TCRbeta analysis, collaborators shipped samples as frozen whole blood, isolated PBMCs, or DNA extracted from either of those sample types. TCRbeta CDR3 regions were amplified from genomic DNA using the immunoSEQ Assay, a bias-controlled multiplex PCR. The authors' pipeline ran thus. Within the assay, amplification of reference gene primers was used to estimate how many nucleated cells each sample contained. To quantify the absolute abundance of each unique TCRbeta CDR3 rearrangement, sequence reads were collapsed and filtered. For each sample, productive Simpson clonality was calculated as the square root of Simpson's diversity index over productive rearrangements. The clones in this table, taken by TCRdb from immuneACCESS, are in-frame only. Not every clone is retained; where verified, under half of the shortfall comes from an unresolved V gene, and the cause of the rest is unknown. V, J and clone size are those of that table, while D and trimming were read from the DNA. The sample data list 200,000 to 300,000 clones, and 65% to 90% of these were observed just once. Nearly 2% of the sample belongs to the ten largest clones.

Reading the germline V gene (reference sequence) gives CDR1 LNHDA and CDR2 SQIVND. Trimming costs V 1 base and J 6 bases, and their ends lie 13 bases apart. Including cysteine and phenylalanine, the CDR3 has 15 amino acids. Just the 45-base CDR3 DNA is kept, in frame starting at base 1. The TCR comes from a man younger than 40 with active or convalescent COVID-19. Rearrangement joined TRBV19 to TRBJ1-5, and possibly TRBD1, on 6 matching bases. Material for sequencing was peripheral blood. The CDR3 in this case is CASSIAGARSQPQHF. The DNA sequence is given as TGTGCCAGTAGTATAGCAGGGGCGAGGTCTCAGCCCCAGCATTTT.